These T cell receptor beta chains were read from a single sample in a study of T cell repertoires in ileal Crohn's disease. Assay: immunoSEQ multiplex PCR; the TCRdb copy retains only in-frame clones and omits some. The sample records some 60,000 clones, 85% to 90% being singletons. The sample taken for sequencing was ileal tissue. The receptors originated from an adult with Crohn's disease. Both conserved end residues are trimmed from each CDR3.

V,CDR3
TRBV2,ASNLGSNYGYT
TRBV10-2,ASREETVEAF
TRBV25-1,ASGRYNKQF
TRBV7-9,ASSLDAWAVQH
TRBV30,AWSGPPPGGLLMGSSYNEQF
TRBV6-6,ASSYGGPQH
TRBV5-1,ASSLTGARVNEQF
TRBV6-6,ASTLRTGQPQH
TRBV10-1,ASSATGRTEAF
TRBV6-1,ASSERRTGELF
TRBV7-9,ASSRQDSEHF
TRBV28,ASSLASASGGRLRLGTQY
TRBV7-7,ASSFQGQGEQF
TRBV7-2,ASSTVGPQPQH
TRBV28,ASWERGGFNEQF
TRBV9,ASSQNNEQF
TRBV27,ASSILRGGAKSNTEAF
TRBV6-1,ASSGGWNRGSYNEQF